This T cell receptor (beta chain) stems from a study of beta chain features in type 1 diabetes. Study-wide results and caveats: Patients with type 1 diabetes showed fewer VDJ junction insertions and more deletions.

Sequencing targeted expressed TCRB transcripts, as all isolated RNA had been reverse transcribed. Using immunoSEQ multiplex PCR, the repertoire was profiled, and TCRdb retains in-frame clones only, with some absent. Here the sample spans roughly 370,000 clones, more than 11% being singletons. This CDR3 has 14 amino acids. Germline trimming cut 2 bases from V and 4 bases from J; bases unmatched to any gene: 2. Germline V gene lookup returns CDR1 SGHTA and CDR2 FQGNSA. Details on this clone: The antigen remains unidentified.

This clonotype was sampled from a man younger than 45 in good health. The sequenced sample was naive CD4+ T cells from blood. The rearrangement joins TRBV7-2 to TRBJ2-3; 8 nucleotides agree with TRBD2. Here the CDR3 reads CASSLRREADTQYF. The CDR3 DNA reads as TGTGCCAGCAGCTTAAGGCGGGAGGCAGATACGCAGTATTTT.